This TCR beta chain was retrieved from a study of blood T cells in healthy people across ages. A remark on this clonotype: Its specificity is unknown. One end of the junction varies from germline; a read error may be responsible.

Study results and limitations: PBMCs were not sorted, which prevented a conclusive comparison of naive versus antigen-experienced cells. Per million T cells, TCR beta diversity dropped roughly linearly as age increased. Lack of knowledge of donor CMV status possibly confounded expanded clonotype changes.

With a J-beta primer mix and a sample-barcoded 5' primer, a second PCR ran about 7 to 11 cycles. TCRdb processed the 5' RACE reads anew with MiXCR; each CDR3 protein has one entry. The top ten clones hold 20% to 30% of a sample with over 600,000 distinct CDR3 sequences, about 61% of them seen once. Total RNA, at least 6 micrograms per sample, came from PBMCs. The source is a man in his forties or fifties in good health. Sequencing input: blood.

The CDR3 DNA follows: TGTACCAGCAGCAAACCGGGACAGGGTAACAATGAGCAGTTCTTC. This sequence encodes CTSSKPGQGNNEQFF. The chain couples TRBV7-9 to TRBJ2-1; 9 bases map to TRBD1. This CDR3 comprises 15 residues. The germline CDR1 and CDR2 sequences are SEHNR and FQNEAQ (reference sequence).